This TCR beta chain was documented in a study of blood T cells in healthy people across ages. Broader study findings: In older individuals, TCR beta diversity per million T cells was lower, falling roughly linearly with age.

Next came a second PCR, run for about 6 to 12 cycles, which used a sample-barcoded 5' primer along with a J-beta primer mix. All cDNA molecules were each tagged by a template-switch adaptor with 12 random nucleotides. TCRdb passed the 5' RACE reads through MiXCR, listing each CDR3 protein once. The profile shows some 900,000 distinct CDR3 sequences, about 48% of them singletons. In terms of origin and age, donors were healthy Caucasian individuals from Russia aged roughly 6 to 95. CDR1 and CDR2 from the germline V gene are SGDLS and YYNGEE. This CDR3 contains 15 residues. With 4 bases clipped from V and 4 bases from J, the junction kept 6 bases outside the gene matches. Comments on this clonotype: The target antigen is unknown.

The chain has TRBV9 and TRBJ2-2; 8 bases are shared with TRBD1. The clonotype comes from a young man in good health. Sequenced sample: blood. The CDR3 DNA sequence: TGTGCCAGCAGCTCTTGGACAGGGCCCACCGGGGAGCTGTTTTTT. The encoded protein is CASSSWTGPTGELFF.